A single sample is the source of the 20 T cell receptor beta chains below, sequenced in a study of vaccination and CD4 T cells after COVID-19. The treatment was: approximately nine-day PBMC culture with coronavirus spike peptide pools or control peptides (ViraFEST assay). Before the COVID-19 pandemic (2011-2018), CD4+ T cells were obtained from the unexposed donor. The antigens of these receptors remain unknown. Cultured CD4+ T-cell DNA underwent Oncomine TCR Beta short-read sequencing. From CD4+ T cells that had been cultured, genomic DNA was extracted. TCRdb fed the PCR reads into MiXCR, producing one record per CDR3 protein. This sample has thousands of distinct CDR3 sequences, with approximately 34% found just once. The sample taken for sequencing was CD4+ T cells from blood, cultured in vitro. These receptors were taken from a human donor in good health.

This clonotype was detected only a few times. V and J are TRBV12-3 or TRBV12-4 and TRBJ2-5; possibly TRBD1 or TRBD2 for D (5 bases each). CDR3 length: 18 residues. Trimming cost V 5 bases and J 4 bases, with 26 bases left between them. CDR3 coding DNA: TGTGCCAGCAGTCCAACCCCGTTGGGTTGGGGGTGGTCAGAGACCCAGTACTTC. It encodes CASSPTPLGWGWSETQYF.

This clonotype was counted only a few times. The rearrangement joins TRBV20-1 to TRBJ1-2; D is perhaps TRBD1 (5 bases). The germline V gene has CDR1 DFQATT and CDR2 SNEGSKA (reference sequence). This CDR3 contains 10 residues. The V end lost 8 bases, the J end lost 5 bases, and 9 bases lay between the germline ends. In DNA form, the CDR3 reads TGCAGTCCCCGACAGTATGGCTACACCTTC. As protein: CSPRQYGYTF.

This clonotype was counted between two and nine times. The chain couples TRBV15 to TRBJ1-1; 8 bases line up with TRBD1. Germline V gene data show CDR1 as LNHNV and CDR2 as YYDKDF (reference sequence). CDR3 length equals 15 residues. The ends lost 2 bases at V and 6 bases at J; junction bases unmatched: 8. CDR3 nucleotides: TGTGCCACCAGCAGACAGGGGGCCTCCGTCGCTGAAGCTTTCTTT. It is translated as CATSRQGASVAEAFF.

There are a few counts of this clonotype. Here the CDR3 reads CSARDRASGTRYNEQFF. The CDR3 DNA reads as TGCAGTGCTAGAGATCGGGCTAGCGGGACAAGGTACAATGAGCAGTTCTTC. The rearrangement uses TRBV20-1 and TRBJ2-1; 9 nucleotides match TRBD2. V lost 0 bases, J lost 4 bases, and 10 bases stayed unmatched. Germline V lookup: CDR1 DFQATT, CDR2 SNEGSKA (reference sequence). CDR3 length: 17 residues.

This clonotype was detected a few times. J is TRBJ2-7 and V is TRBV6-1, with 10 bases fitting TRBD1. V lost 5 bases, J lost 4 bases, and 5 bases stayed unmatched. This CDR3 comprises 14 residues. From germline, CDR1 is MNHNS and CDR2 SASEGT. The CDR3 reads CASSTGTGVYEQYF. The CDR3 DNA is TGTGCCAGCAGTACCGGGACAGGGGTATACGAGCAGTACTTC.

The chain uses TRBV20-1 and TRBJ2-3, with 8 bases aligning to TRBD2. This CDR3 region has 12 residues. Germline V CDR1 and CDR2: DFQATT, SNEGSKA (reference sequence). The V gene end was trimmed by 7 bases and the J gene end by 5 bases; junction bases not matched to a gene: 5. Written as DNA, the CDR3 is TGCAGTGTAACTAGCGGAGGAGATACGCAGTATTTT. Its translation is CSVTSGGDTQYF.

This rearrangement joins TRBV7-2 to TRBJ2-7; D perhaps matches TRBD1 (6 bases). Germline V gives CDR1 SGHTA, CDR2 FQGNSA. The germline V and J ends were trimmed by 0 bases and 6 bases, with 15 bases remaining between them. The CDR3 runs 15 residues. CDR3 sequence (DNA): TGTGCCAGCAGCTTAGCGTCCAGGGGATCGTTCGAGCAGTACTTC. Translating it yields CASSLASRGSFEQYF.

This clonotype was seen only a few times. DNA of the CDR3: TGCAGTGCTGGGGGGGGTGGCGGGAGGGCTTGGGAGCAGTACTTC. It specifies CSAGGGGGRAWEQYF. The gene calls are TRBV20-1 and TRBJ2-7; the match to TRBD2 covers 9 bases. J lost 7 bases, V lost 5 bases, and 15 bases had no gene match. Germline V gives CDR1 DFQATT, CDR2 SNEGSKA (reference sequence). This CDR3 region has 15 residues.

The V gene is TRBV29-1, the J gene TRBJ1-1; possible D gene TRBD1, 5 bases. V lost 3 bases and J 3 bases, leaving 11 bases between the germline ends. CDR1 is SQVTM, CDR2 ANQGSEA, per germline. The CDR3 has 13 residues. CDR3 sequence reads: CSVEVVRDTEAFF. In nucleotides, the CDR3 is TGCAGCGTTGAGGTGGTCAGGGACACTGAAGCTTTCTTT. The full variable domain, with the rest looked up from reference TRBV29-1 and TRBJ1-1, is SAVISQKPSRDICQRGTSLTIQCQVDSQVTMMFWYRQQPGQSLTLIATANQGSEATYESGFVIDKFPISRPNLTFSTLTVSNMSPEDSSIYLCSVEVVRDTEAFFGQGTRLTVV.

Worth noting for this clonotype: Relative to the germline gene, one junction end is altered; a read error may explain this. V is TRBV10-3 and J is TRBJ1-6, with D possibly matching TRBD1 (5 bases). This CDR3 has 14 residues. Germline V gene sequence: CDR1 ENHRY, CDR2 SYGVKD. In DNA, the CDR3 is TGTGCCATCACCCGGGACGGCCTTAATCCACCCCTCCACTTT. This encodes CAITRDGLNPPLHF.

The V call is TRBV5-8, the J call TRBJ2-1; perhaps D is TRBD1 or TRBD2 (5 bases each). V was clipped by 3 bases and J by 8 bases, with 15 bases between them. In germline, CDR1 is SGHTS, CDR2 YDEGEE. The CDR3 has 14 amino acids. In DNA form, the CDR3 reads TGTGCCAGCAGCTCGTGGGGACGGCAGGATGAGCAGTTCTTC. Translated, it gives CASSSWGRQDEQFF.

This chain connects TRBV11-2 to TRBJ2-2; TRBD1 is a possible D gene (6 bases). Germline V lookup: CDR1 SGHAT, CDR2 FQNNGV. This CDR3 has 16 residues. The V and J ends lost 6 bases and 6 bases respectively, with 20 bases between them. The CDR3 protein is CASRRTARGRAGELFF. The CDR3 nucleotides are TGTGCCAGCAGGAGAACCGCCAGGGGACGGGCCGGGGAGCTGTTTTTT.

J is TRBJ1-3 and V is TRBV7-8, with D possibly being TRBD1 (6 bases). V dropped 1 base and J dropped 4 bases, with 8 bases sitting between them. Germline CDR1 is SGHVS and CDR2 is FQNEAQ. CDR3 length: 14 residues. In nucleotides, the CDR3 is TGTGCCAGCAGCTTAGGCAGGGGCGGAAACACCATATATTTT. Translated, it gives CASSLGRGGNTIYF.

DNA for the CDR3: TGTGCCAGCAGTTTTCGGGGAGCTGAAGCTTTCTTT. This translates into CASSFRGAEAFF. The chain carries TRBV27 and TRBJ1-1; D is unclear. CDR1 is MNHEY, CDR2 SMNVEV, per germline (reference sequence). V shed 3 bases and J shed 6 bases, with 8 bases lying between them. The CDR3 runs 12 residues.

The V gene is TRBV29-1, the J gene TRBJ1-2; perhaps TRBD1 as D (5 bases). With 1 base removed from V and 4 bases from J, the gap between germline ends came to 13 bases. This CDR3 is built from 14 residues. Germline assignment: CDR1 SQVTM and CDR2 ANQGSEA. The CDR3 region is CSVEAQTATYGYTF. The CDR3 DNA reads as TGCAGCGTTGAAGCCCAGACAGCTACCTATGGCTACACCTTC.

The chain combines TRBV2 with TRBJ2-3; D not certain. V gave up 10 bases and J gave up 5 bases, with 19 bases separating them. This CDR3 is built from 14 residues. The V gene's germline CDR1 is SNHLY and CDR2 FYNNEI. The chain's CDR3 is CATKEVGTGDTQYF. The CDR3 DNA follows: TGTGCCACGAAAGAGGTTGGAACGGGAGATACGCAGTATTTT.

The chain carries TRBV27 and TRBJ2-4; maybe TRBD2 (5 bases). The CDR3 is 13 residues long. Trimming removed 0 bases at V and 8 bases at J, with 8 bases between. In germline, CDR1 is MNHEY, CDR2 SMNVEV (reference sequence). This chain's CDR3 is CASSLSRVHIQYF. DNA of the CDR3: TGTGCCAGCAGTTTATCGCGGGTTCACATTCAGTACTTC.

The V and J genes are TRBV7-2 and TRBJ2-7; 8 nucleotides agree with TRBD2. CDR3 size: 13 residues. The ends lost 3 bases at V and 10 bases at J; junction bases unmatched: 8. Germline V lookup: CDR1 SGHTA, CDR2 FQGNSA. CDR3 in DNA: TGTGCCAGCAGCTTGGCGGGAGGAGGCGAACAGTACTTC. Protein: CASSLAGGGEQYF. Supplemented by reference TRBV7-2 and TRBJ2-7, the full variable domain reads GAGVSQSPSNKVTEKGKDVELRCDPISGHTALYWYRQSLGQGLEFLIYFQGNSAPDKSGLPSDRFSAERTGGSVSTLTIQRTQQEDSAVYLCASSLAGGGEQYFGPGTRLTVT.

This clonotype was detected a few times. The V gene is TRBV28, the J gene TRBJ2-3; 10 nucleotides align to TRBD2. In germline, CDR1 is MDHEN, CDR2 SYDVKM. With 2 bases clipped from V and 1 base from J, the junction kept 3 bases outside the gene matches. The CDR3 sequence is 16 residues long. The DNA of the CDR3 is TGTGCCAGCAGTTTAGACCTAGCGGGAGGCACAGATACGCAGTATTTT. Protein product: CASSLDLAGGTDTQYF.

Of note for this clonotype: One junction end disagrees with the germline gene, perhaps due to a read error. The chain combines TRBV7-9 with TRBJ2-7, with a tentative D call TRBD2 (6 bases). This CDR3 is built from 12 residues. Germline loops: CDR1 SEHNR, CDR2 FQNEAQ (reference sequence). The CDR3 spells CASSPGDFLVDF. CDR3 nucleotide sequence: TGTGCCAGCAGCCCCGGGGACTTCTTAGTGGACTTC.